Described below is a single T cell receptor (beta chain) sequence and its context. The data derive from a study of T cells after somatic rescue of genetic block. The protocol was immunoSEQ multiplex PCR, while the TCRdb copy is restricted to in-frame clones and leaves out a portion. Of around 100,000 clones in the sample, about 90% are singletons; the top ten hold more than 1.4%. The sequenced sample consisted of peripheral blood mononuclear cells (PBMCs). This sequence originates from a woman between 18 and 30 years old.

CDR3 nucleotide sequence: TGTGCCACCAGCACCTACCAACCCAATTATAATTCACCCCTCCACTTT. It translates to CATSTYQPNYNSPLHF. The chain carries TRBV15 and TRBJ1-6, with D unclear. Trimming cost V 4 bases and J 4 bases, with 14 bases left between them. This CDR3 comprises 16 residues. Looked up from germline, CDR1 is LNHNV and CDR2 is YYDKDF (reference sequence).